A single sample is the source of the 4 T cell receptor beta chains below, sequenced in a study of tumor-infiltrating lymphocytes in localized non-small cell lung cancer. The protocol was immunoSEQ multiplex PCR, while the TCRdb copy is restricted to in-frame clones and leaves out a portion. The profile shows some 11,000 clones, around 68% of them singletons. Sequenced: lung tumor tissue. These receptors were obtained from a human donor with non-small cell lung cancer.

Here the CDR3 reads CASSLAQSPSSPLHF. CDR3 in DNA: TGTGCCAGCAGCTTAGCGCAGAGTCCCAGTTCACCCCTCCACTTT. The chain combines TRBV7-6 with TRBJ1-6; D not certain. V shed 0 bases and J shed 9 bases, with 12 bases lying between them. Germline V gene sequence: CDR1 SGHVS, CDR2 FNYEAQ. The CDR3 covers 15 residues.

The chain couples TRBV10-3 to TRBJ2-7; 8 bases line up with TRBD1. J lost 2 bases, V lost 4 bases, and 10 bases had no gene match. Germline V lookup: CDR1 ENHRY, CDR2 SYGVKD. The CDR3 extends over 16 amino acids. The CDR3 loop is CAISVSRGPATYEQYF. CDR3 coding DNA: TGTGCCATCAGTGTTTCCAGGGGGCCCGCCACCTACGAGCAGTACTTC.

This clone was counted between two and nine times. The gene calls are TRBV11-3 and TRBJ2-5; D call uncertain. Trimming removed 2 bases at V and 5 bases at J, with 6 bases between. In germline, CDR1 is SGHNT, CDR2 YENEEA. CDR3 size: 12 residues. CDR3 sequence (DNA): TGTGCCAGCAGCTTATATGGGGAGACCCAGTACTTC. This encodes CASSLYGETQYF. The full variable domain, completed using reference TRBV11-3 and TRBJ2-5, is EAGVVQSPRYKIIEKKQPVAFWCNPISGHNTLYWYLQNLGQGPELLIRYENEEAVDDSQLPKDRFSAERLKGVDSTLKIQPAELGDSAVYLCASSLYGETQYFGPGTRLLVL.

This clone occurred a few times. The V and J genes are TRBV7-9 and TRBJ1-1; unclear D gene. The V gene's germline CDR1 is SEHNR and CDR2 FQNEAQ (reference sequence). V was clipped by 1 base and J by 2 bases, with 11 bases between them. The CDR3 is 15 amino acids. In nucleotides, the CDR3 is TGTGCCAGCAGCTTAGTTGGGTTGGCCAACACTGAAGCTTTCTTT. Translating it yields CASSLVGLANTEAFF. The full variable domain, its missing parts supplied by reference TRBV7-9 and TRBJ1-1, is DTGVSQNPRHKITKRGQNVTFRCDPISEHNRLYWYRQTLGQGPEFLTYFQNEAQLEKSRLLSDRFSAERPKGSFSTLEIQRTEQGDSAMYLCASSLVGLANTEAFFGQGTRLTVV.